This T cell receptor (beta chain) was recovered during a study of blood T cell repertoires in COVID-19. Study-wide background: In each case, the material was cDNA or gDNA derived from T cells, B-cell-depleted T cells, or PBMCs.

Measured with immunoSEQ multiplex PCR; TCRdb has only the in-frame clones, and not every one. The sample contains some 490,000 clones, around nine tenths of which appear only once. The CDR3 totals 13 residues. The V gene's germline CDR1 is GTSNPN and CDR2 SVGIG (reference sequence). Deletions cut 0 bases from V and 2 bases from J, with 5 bases between. In assigning cohorts, the study relied on participant-reported clinical history. Cohort 3 recovered donors had two negative PCRs, clearance, or symptom resolution. Input material: PBMCs or T cells enriched from blood (not recorded which). This receptor was identified in a woman in her sixties or seventies who had recovered from COVID-19. The rearrangement links TRBV30 to TRBJ1-5; D call uncertain. The DNA for the CDR3 is TGTGCCTGGAGTGTACAGCGCAATCAGCCCCAGCATTTT. Protein sequence: CAWSVQRNQPQHF. Filled out from reference TRBV30 and TRBJ1-5, the complete variable domain reads SQTIHQWPATLVQPVGSPLSLECTVEGTSNPNLYWYRQAAGRGLQLLFYSVGIGQISSEVPQNLSASRPQDRQFILSSKKLLLSDSGFYLCAWSVQRNQPQHFGDGTRLSIL.